This T cell receptor beta chain was found in a study of HIV-infected patients and healthy controls (dated by TCRdb to 2014 to 2015). This clonotype has at least ten counts. The target of this receptor is not known. The input lacks base qualities; no much larger clone sits a single base away. The library was prepared using 5' RACE. TCRdb names Illumina MiSeq as the instrument used. TCRdb reprocessing: public reads trimmed at Q25 with fastp, clones called with MiXCR, in-frame beta chains kept. Each record represents a unique CDR3 protein, reported with the most common genes and DNA among its rows. In this sample the table shows about 64,000 distinct CDR3 sequences, roughly 19% of which occur a single time. The ten most abundant clones make up 1.1% to 1.5% of the sample. The sample consisted of CD4+ T cells from blood. The receptor was isolated from a human donor in good health.

The CDR3 region has the sequence CSVAGPGETQYF. The base sequence is TGCAGCGTTGCTGGGCCCGGAGAGACCCAGTACTTC. In this chain, TRBV29-1 is recombined with TRBJ2-5; the D gene cannot be named for sure. V is pared back by 4 bases and J by 4 bases, with 10 bases lying between the germline termini. The CDR3 runs 12 residues from the cysteine to the phenylalanine. Only CDR3 DNA is held: 36 bases, read in frame from base 1. CDR1 and CDR2 (SQVTM, ANQGSEA) derive from the germline V gene.